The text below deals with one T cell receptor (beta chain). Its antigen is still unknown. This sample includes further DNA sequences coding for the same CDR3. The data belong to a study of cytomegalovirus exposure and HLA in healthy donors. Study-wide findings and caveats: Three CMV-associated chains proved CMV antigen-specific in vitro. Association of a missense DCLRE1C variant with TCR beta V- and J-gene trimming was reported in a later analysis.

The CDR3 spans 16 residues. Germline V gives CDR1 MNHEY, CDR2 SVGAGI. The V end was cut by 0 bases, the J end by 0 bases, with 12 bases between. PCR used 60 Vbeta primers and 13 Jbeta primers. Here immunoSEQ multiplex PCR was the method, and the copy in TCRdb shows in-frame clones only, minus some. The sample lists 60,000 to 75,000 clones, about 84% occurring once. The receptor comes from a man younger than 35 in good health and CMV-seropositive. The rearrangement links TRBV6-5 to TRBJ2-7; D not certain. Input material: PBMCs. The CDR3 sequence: CASSYSTSALSYEQYF. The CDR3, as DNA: TGTGCCAGCAGTTACTCGACATCGGCCCTCTCCTACGAGCAGTACTTC.